Following are 18 T cell receptor beta chains from one sample sequenced in a study of early T cells in non-severe SARS-CoV-2 infection. One entry per CDR3 protein, called by TCRdb with MiXCR from the 5' RACE reads. The sample consists of about 82,000 distinct CDR3 sequences, about 12% of them appearing once. The sequencing sample was made of whole blood. The receptors derive from an adult who was a healthcare worker with PCR-confirmed SARS-CoV-2 infection or an uninfected control (not recorded which).

This clonotype was seen repeatedly, ten times or more. The chain combines TRBV2 with TRBJ2-7, with D possibly being TRBD1 or TRBD2 (5 bases each). Germline V gene data show CDR1 as SNHLY and CDR2 as FYNNEI. V was trimmed by 6 bases and J by 3 bases, leaving 21 bases between them. The CDR3 length is 16 residues. CDR3 DNA sequence: TGTGCCAGCAGAGACCCTGGGACGGTCGAAGTCTACGAGCAGTACTTC. Its translation is CASRDPGTVEVYEQYF.

V gene TRBV11-2 combines with J gene TRBJ1-2; D is ambiguous. Germline assignment: CDR1 SGHAT and CDR2 FQNNGV. This CDR3 has 14 residues. With 1 base removed from V and 1 base from J, the gap between germline ends came to 7 bases. CDR3 sequence reads: CASSLGVSNYGYTF. The DNA for the CDR3 is TGTGCCAGCAGCTTAGGAGTCAGTAACTATGGCTACACCTTC.

The chain uses TRBV10-3 and TRBJ2-5; possibly TRBD1 or TRBD2 for D (5 bases each). V dropped 9 bases and J dropped 4 bases, with 15 bases sitting between them. There are 13 residues in the CDR3. Germline V gene data show CDR1 as ENHRY and CDR2 as SYGVKD. The CDR3 reads CAISEGFRETQYF. The DNA of the CDR3 is TGTGCCATAAGCGAGGGGTTTCGAGAGACCCAGTACTTC.

The genes are TRBV7-9 and TRBJ1-1; 7 nucleotides align to TRBD1. CDR1 and CDR2 (germline): SEHNR, FQNEAQ (reference sequence). The CDR3 loop spans 14 amino acids. V dropped 1 base and J dropped 5; count of bases not matched to a gene: 4. This CDR3 reads CASSLVGGHTEAFF. The CDR3 bases are TGTGCCAGCAGCTTAGTAGGGGGCCATACTGAAGCTTTCTTT.

The chain uses TRBV10-1 and TRBJ2-7; D is perhaps TRBD1 (5 bases). The CDR3 runs 15 residues. CDR1 and CDR2 from the germline V gene are WNHNN and SYGVQD (reference sequence). V dropped 2 bases and J dropped 2 bases, with 13 bases sitting between them. As DNA, the CDR3 is TGCGCCAGCAGTGAGGCGTTGGACAATCCCTACGAGCAGTACTTC. Its protein product is CASSEALDNPYEQYF.

This clonotype was picked up many times. V gene TRBV18 combines with J gene TRBJ1-6, with 7 bases identical to TRBD1. J lost 7 bases, V lost 2 bases, and 11 bases had no gene match. The germline V gene has CDR1 KGHSH and CDR2 LQKENI. This CDR3 has 17 residues. CDR3 loop: CASSPNDRVVMNSPLHF. CDR3 coding DNA: TGTGCCAGCTCACCAAACGACAGGGTAGTGATGAATTCACCCCTCCACTTT.

The table lists this clonotype with many counts. The chain is built from TRBV6-5 and TRBJ2-1, with TRBD1 matching 7 bases. V was clipped by 2 bases and J by 7 bases; unmatched bases: 2. Germline assignment: CDR1 MNHEY and CDR2 SVGAGI. The CDR3 has 13 amino acids. The CDR3 region is CASSYDRVNEQFF. The CDR3 region has the DNA TGTGCCAGCAGTTACGACAGGGTGAATGAGCAGTTCTTC.

The chain carries TRBV5-1 and TRBJ2-5, with 9 bases fitting TRBD1. Germline CDR1 is SGHRS and CDR2 is YFSETQ. J gave up 4 bases and V 4 bases, and 11 bases lay outside the gene matches. The CDR3 covers 16 residues. This CDR3 is CASSVNRGRGGETQYF. The CDR3 DNA follows: TGCGCCAGCAGCGTCAACAGGGGGCGCGGAGGAGAGACCCAGTACTTC.

This clonotype has just a few counts. The chain links TRBV18 to TRBJ1-5; 9 bases line up with TRBD1. Germline CDR1 reads KGHSH; CDR2 reads LQKENI. CDR3 length: 19 residues. V lost 6 bases and J lost 2; bases outside the gene matches: 17. Here the CDR3 DNA reads TGTGCCAGCTCTGAATCTGGGACAGGGATTTATCGGGGCAATCAGCCCCAGCATTTT. Translated: CASSESGTGIYRGNQPQHF. The complete variable domain, with remaining parts taken from reference TRBV18 and TRBJ1-5, reads NAGVMQNPRHLVRRRGQEARLRCSPMKGHSHVYWYRQLPEEGLKFMVYLQKENIIDESGMPKERFSAEFPKEGPSILRIQQVVRGDSAAYFCASSESGTGIYRGNQPQHFGDGTRLSIL.

This clonotype appeared many times. The J gene is TRBJ1-1, the V gene TRBV7-9; 12 bases fit TRBD1. The CDR3 length is 15 residues. After removal of 1 base from V and 4 bases from J, the junction contained 1 base not matched to a gene. Germline-derived CDR1 and CDR2 are SEHNR and FQNEAQ (reference sequence). CDR3 in amino acids: CASSLGDRGPTEAFF. CDR3 sequence (DNA): TGTGCCAGCAGCTTAGGGGACAGGGGGCCCACTGAAGCTTTCTTT. Full variable domain (outside the CDR3, taken from reference TRBV7-9 and TRBJ1-1): DTGVSQNPRHKITKRGQNVTFRCDPISEHNRLYWYRQTLGQGPEFLTYFQNEAQLEKSRLLSDRFSAERPKGSFSTLEIQRTEQGDSAMYLCASSLGDRGPTEAFFGQGTRLTVV.

In this sample, this clonotype turned up a few times. This rearrangement joins TRBV30 to TRBJ1-2; D is unclear. CDR3 length equals 13 residues. Per the germline V gene, CDR1 is GTSNPN and CDR2 is SVGIG (reference sequence). V lost 2 bases, J lost 1 base, and 8 bases lay in between. For the CDR3, the DNA is TGTGCCTGGAGTATGGCCCTTAACTATGGCTACACCTTC. This sequence encodes CAWSMALNYGYTF.

The rearrangement links TRBV7-9 to TRBJ2-3; 15 nucleotides match TRBD2. The CDR3 totals 19 residues. The ends lost 5 bases at V and 3 bases at J; junction bases unmatched: 12. In germline, CDR1 is SEHNR, CDR2 FQNEAQ (reference sequence). The CDR3 region has the DNA TGTGCCAGCAGCCCTAAACTCGGGACTAGCGGGGGGAAAACAGATACGCAGTATTTT. Encoded protein: CASSPKLGTSGGKTDTQYF. Full variable domain (outside the CDR3, taken from reference TRBV7-9 and TRBJ2-3): DTGVSQNPRHKITKRGQNVTFRCDPISEHNRLYWYRQTLGQGPEFLTYFQNEAQLEKSRLLSDRFSAERPKGSFSTLEIQRTEQGDSAMYLCASSPKLGTSGGKTDTQYFGPGTRLTVL.

This clonotype was seen ten or more times. One end of the junction fails to match germline, which may point to a read error. CDR3 in amino acids: CASSPRSTDTQCF. As DNA, the CDR3 is TGTGCCAGCAGCCCCCGAAGCACAGATACGCAGTGTTTT. V is TRBV6-5 and J is TRBJ2-3; D unresolved. CDR1 is MNHEY, CDR2 SVGAGI, per germline. CDR3 size: 13 residues.

This chain joins TRBV9 and TRBJ2-3; D call uncertain. CDR3 length: 13 residues. CDR1 and CDR2 from the germline V gene are SGDLS and YYNGEE. V was pared by 0 bases and J by 5 bases, with 7 bases between. In DNA, the CDR3 is TGTGCCAGCAGCGTAGTTAGTGGAGATACGCAGTATTTT. This sequence encodes CASSVVSGDTQYF.

The chain is built from TRBV6-5 and TRBJ2-1, with TRBD1 matching over 7 bases. J was trimmed by 0 bases and V by 4 bases; bases with no gene match: 3. This CDR3 contains 15 residues. In germline, CDR1 is MNHEY, CDR2 SVGAGI. For the CDR3, the DNA is TGTGCCAGCAGTTGGCACAGGGGCTCCTACAATGAGCAGTTCTTC. Its protein product is CASSWHRGSYNEQFF.

The sample holds a few counts of this clonotype. The CDR3 nucleotides read TGTGCCAGCAGCACCACAGGGTTGGGCTATGGCTACACCTTC. Translating it yields CASSTTGLGYGYTF. The chain has TRBV11-2 and TRBJ1-2; maybe TRBD1 (6 bases). This CDR3 is built from 14 residues. Germline values: CDR1 SGHAT, CDR2 FQNNGV. Trimming removed 5 bases at V and 4 bases at J, with 14 bases between.

The chain employs TRBV6-6 and TRBJ2-3, with 11 bases fitting TRBD2. CDR3 size: 17 residues. Germline CDR1 is MNHNY and CDR2 is SVGAGI (reference sequence). V shed 6 bases and J 2 bases; nucleotides not matched to a gene: 10. CDR3 loop: CASSKPWGLAATDTQYF. The DNA of the CDR3 is TGTGCCAGCAGCAAACCCTGGGGACTAGCGGCCACAGATACGCAGTATTTT.

The V call is TRBV20-1, the J call TRBJ2-7; TRBD2 matches 10 bases. The CDR3 consists of 13 residues. Trimming at V came to 2 bases and at J to 3 bases, leaving 1 base not matched to a gene. Germline V gene lookup returns CDR1 DFQATT and CDR2 SNEGSKA (reference sequence). CDR3 DNA sequence: TGCAGTGCTAGACTAGCGGGAGTCTACGAGCAGTACTTC. Translation: CSARLAGVYEQYF.